This T cell receptor beta chain came from a study of breast tumors, draining lymph nodes, adjacent tissues. This clonotype appeared many times. MiXCR was run by TCRdb on the multiplex PCR reads, yielding one entry per CDR3 protein. The data show about 110,000 distinct CDR3 sequences, roughly 33% seen once. Samples came from axillary lymph nodes draining the breast cancer. The receptor comes from a female donor with breast cancer. Some clones in this sample may be carry-over from other donors' samples. Sequencing input: axillary lymph node tissue.

This CDR3 reads CASSPGTSAYQETQYF. CDR3 DNA sequence: TGTGCCAGCAGTCCAGGGACTAGCGCCTACCAAGAGACCCAGTACTTC. J is TRBJ2-5 and V is TRBV2; 10 nucleotides agree with TRBD2. The CDR3 is 16 residues long. Germline CDR1 SNHLY, CDR2 FYNNEI. Losses at the gene ends were 5 bases for V and 0 bases for J; bases not matched to a gene: 6.